Presented here are 9 T cell receptor beta chains from one specimen sequenced in a study of T cells after yellow fever vaccination. TCRdb called the 5' RACE reads again in MiXCR, with one record for every CDR3 protein. The table lists about 45,000 distinct CDR3 sequences, almost 7% of them singletons. The specimen was CD8+ T cells not binding an NS4B(214-222) dextramer, sorted from PBMCs, collected 45 days after the yellow fever booster vaccination. The receptors shown here come from a man younger than 40 who received the YFV17D yellow fever vaccine.

Many counts were recorded for this clonotype. The chain links TRBV11-1 to TRBJ2-1; D unresolved. CDR1 and CDR2 from the germline V gene are SGHAT and FQDESV (reference sequence). The CDR3 covers 18 residues. Trimming removed 7 bases from V and 6 bases from J, with 28 bases in between. The CDR3 spells CASIPPLTTDVYGNEQFF. As DNA, the CDR3 is TGTGCCAGCATCCCACCTCTGACGACCGATGTATACGGCAATGAGCAGTTCTTC.

This clonotype was seen ten or more times. The gene calls are TRBV7-2 and TRBJ2-1; the D gene is possibly TRBD2 (6 bases). Germline V gene sequence: CDR1 SGHTA, CDR2 FQGNSA. V lost 2 bases, J lost 6 bases, and 8 bases lay in between. The CDR3 spans 13 residues. DNA of the CDR3: TGTGCCAGCAGCTTATTCGGGGGCAATGAGCAGTTCTTC. The encoded protein is CASSLFGGNEQFF.

This clonotype was seen repeatedly, ten times or more. V and J are TRBV7-2 and TRBJ2-7; weak D call: TRBD1 (6 bases). The V and J ends lost 4 bases and 2 bases respectively, with 18 bases between them. This CDR3 spans 16 amino acids. The V gene's germline CDR1 is SGHTA and CDR2 FQGNSA. This CDR3 reads CASSSPGHGLAYEQYF. CDR3 in DNA: TGTGCCAGCAGCTCTCCGGGACACGGATTAGCCTACGAGCAGTACTTC.

This clonotype has a count of ten or more. The chain uses TRBV12-3 or TRBV12-4 and TRBJ2-1; TRBD2 matches at 12 bases. V was pared by 6 bases and J by 9 bases, with 15 bases of the junction left unmatched. This CDR3 comprises 17 residues. CDR3 region: CASSQTPGLAGRGEQFF. CDR3 in DNA: TGTGCCAGCAGCCAAACCCCCGGACTAGCGGGACGTGGTGAGCAGTTCTTC.

In this sample, this clonotype turned up many times. The V call is TRBV5-1, the J call TRBJ1-2; D might be TRBD1 (5 bases). Germline CDR1 and CDR2: SGHRS and YFSETQ. V was pared by 4 bases and J by 3 bases, with 16 bases between. The CDR3 length is 15 residues. The CDR3 bases are TGCGCCAGCAGCGCTCAAATGGGACTTGACTATGGCTACACCTTC. This encodes CASSAQMGLDYGYTF. The full variable domain, completed using reference TRBV5-1 and TRBJ1-2, is KAGVTQTPRYLIKTRGQQVTLSCSPISGHRSVSWYQQTPGQGLQFLFEYFSETQRNKGNFPGRFSGRQFSNSRSEMNVSTLELGDSALYLCASSAQMGLDYGYTFGSGTRLTVV.

This clonotype was observed many times. The chain carries TRBV11-1 and TRBJ2-1; 10 bases map to TRBD2. After removal of 5 bases from V and 10 bases from J, the junction contained 8 bases not matched to a gene. The germline gives CDR1 SGHAT, CDR2 FQDESV (reference sequence). CDR3 length equals 14 residues. CDR3 bases: TGTGCCAGCAGCGGTCAGCGGGAGGGCCGCGAGCAGTTCTTC. It codes for CASSGQREGREQFF.

This clonotype appeared many times. The chain links TRBV28 to TRBJ1-1; no clear D gene. Germline values: CDR1 MDHEN, CDR2 SYDVKM. The CDR3 consists of 16 residues. V lost 3 bases and J lost 2, with 16 bases in between. The CDR3 is CASSFTALGTNTEAFF. DNA for the CDR3: TGTGCCAGCAGTTTTACCGCGCTAGGCACTAACACTGAAGCTTTCTTT.

This clonotype was detected many times. V and J are TRBV20-1 and TRBJ2-1, with 12 nucleotides matching TRBD2. The germline gives CDR1 DFQATT, CDR2 SNEGSKA (reference sequence). V shed 5 bases, J shed 9 bases, and the junction held 8 bases outside the gene matches. CDR3 size: 14 residues. The CDR3 sequence is CSAQTSGRIGEQFF. In DNA, the CDR3 is TGCAGTGCTCAAACTAGCGGGAGGATCGGTGAGCAGTTCTTC.

This clonotype was recorded many times. The rearrangement uses TRBV18 and TRBJ2-3; D not certain. The CDR3 has 12 amino acids. The germline CDR1 and CDR2 sequences are KGHSH and LQKENI. Deletions cut 8 bases from V and 6 bases from J, with 12 bases between. CDR3 coding DNA: TGTGCCAGCGCCCGATCCGGGGATACGCAGTATTTT. Translation gives CASARSGDTQYF.